This T cell receptor (beta chain) originates from a study of T cell changes during pregnancy in multiple sclerosis. The method was immunoSEQ multiplex PCR; TCRdb's version includes in-frame clones alone and lacks a portion of them. The table has some 44,000 clones, 88% seen once. Germline assignment: CDR1 LNHDA and CDR2 SQIVND (reference sequence). The V gene lost 5 bases and the J gene lost 8 bases, with 21 bases spanning the gap. CDR3 length: 16 residues. Sequencing used CD4+ T cells from peripheral blood mononuclear cells, obtained in the second trimester of pregnancy. This receptor was identified in a female donor with multiple sclerosis, enrolled in a pregnancy study. The J gene is TRBJ1-4, the V gene TRBV19; no definite D call. The DNA for the CDR3 is TGTGCCAGTAGTCAAGGGCCCGGAGGCGCTGGGGAAAAACTGTTTTTT. This encodes CASSQGPGGAGEKLFF.